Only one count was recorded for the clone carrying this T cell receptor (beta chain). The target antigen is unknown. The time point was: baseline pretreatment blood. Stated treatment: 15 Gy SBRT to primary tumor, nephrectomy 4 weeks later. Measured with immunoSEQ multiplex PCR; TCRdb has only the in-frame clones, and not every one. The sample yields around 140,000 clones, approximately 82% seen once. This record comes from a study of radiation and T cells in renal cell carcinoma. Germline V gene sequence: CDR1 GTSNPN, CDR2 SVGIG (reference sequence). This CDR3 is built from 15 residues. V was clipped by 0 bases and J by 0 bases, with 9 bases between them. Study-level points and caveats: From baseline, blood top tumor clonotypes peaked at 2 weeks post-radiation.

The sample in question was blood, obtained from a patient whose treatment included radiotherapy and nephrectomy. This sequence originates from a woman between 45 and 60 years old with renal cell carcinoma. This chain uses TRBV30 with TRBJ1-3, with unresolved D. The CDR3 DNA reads TGTGCCTGGAGTGTCCCCAGAGCCTCTGGAAACACCATATATTTT. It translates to CAWSVPRASGNTIYF.